The T cell receptor beta chain under discussion was sequenced for a study of blood T cell repertoires in COVID-19 (dated by TCRdb to about 2020). Background on the whole study: Samples from collaborators originated in the United States, Italy and Spain and spanned both the acute and convalescent phases of COVID-19. The samples were drawn from two sources: the first 160 participants of the ongoing ImmuneRACE study, and some 1,300 subjects contributed by 6 global collaborators. The material from the prospective study consisted of cDNA or gDNA derived from T cells, B-cell-depleted T cells, or PBMCs. The repertoires were released in a freely available public database meant as a resource for research on the immune response to SARS-CoV-2. Subjects who had been exposed to COVID-19, were actively infected with it, or had recovered from it provided the deeply sampled blood TCRbeta repertoires that made up the dataset. Where available, HLA class I and class II types were obtained from metadata supplied by the sample provider rather than from assay-based typing. The sample metadata nearly always contained a de-identified subject ID, COVID-19 status, age in years and sex. Broad study findings and their caveats: The quantity of clinical and demographic metadata differed by source and by participant and was supplied without curation.

CDR1 and CDR2 are read off the germline V gene as MNHEY and SVGEGT. The CDR3 holds 11 amino acids from the cysteine to the phenylalanine. Only CDR3 DNA remains: 33 bases, in frame from the first base. The junction carries 7 bases between V and J, which are trimmed by 5 bases and 8 bases respectively. At one collaborating source in Seattle, patients were enrolled during active infection and were followed longitudinally through the course of disease. Each collaborating institution followed its own protocols to collect whole blood in K2EDTA tubes. For TCRbeta analysis, collaborator samples were shipped as frozen whole blood, as isolated PBMCs, or as DNA extracted from either sample type. Turning to this clone: Its antigen is unknown. No base quality information exists; no much larger clone differs at one position.

The immunoSEQ Assay, a bias-controlled multiplex PCR, was used to amplify TCRbeta CDR3 regions from genomic DNA. Per the original workflow: The number of nucleated cells in each sample was estimated from the amplification of reference gene primers within the assay. To quantify the absolute abundance of each unique TCRbeta CDR3 rearrangement, sequence reads were collapsed and filtered. For each sample, productive Simpson clonality was calculated as the square root of Simpson's diversity index over productive rearrangements. Sourced from immuneACCESS, this table was stored by TCRdb with only in-frame sequences that have V and J called. A share of the clones is absent; for the studies checked, an unresolved V gene accounts for under half, and the remainder has no known explanation. V and J calls and clone size are as listed in that table; D and trimming were resolved from the DNA. This sample holds about 260,000 clones; 88% were observed only once. About 11% of the sample is in the top ten clones.

The chain uses TRBV6-2 or TRBV6-3 and TRBJ2-1; the D gene cannot be resolved reliably. The clonotype was recovered from a woman in her twenties or thirties with COVID-19, enrolled during active disease. Sequencing was carried out using peripheral blood. The CDR3 sequence is CASSNHDEQFF. The DNA sequence follows: TGTGCCAGCAGTAATCATGATGAGCAGTTCTTC.